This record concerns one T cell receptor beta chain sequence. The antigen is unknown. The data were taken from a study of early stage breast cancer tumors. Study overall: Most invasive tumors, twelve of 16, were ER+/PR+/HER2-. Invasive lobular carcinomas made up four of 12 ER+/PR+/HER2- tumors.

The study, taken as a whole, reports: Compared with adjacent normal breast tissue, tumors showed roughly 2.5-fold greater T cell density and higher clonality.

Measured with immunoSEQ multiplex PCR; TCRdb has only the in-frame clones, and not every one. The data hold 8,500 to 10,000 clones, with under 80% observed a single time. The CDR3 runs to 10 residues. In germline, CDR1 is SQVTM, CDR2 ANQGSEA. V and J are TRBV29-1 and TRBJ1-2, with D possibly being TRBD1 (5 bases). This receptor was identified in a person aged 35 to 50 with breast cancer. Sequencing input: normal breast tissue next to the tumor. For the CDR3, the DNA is TGCAGTGCAGGGTTCGAGGGCTACACCTTC. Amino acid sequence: CSAGFEGYTF.